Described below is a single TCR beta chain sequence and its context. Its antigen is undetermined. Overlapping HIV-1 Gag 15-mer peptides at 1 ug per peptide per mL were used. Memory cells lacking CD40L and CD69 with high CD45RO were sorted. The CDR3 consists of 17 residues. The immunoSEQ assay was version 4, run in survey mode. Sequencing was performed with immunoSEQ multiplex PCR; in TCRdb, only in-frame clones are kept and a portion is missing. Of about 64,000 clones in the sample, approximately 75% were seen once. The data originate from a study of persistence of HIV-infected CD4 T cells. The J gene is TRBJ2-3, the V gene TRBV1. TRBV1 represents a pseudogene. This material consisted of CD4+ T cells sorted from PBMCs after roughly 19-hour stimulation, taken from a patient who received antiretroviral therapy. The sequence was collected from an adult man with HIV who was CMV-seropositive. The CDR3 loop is CTSSPSPASTSNATQYF. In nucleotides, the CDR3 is TGCACCAGCAGCCCGTCTCCAGCTTCGACGTCAAATGCTACGCAGTATTTT.